This note documents a single T cell receptor (beta chain) sequence. Its cognate antigen is unknown. The sample belongs to a study of Ad26.COV2.S vaccination and SARS-CoV-2 variants. Profiled with immunoSEQ multiplex PCR; TCRdb holds only in-frame clones, not every one. This sample has 300,000 to 500,000 clones; 75% to 90% occur once, and the top ten carry roughly 3%. The treatment denotes: around 19 received Ad26.COV2.S at low or high dose, single or two shots; about five received placebo; per-sample allocation not given. At day 63 after the first vaccine or placebo injection, samples were drawn. Overall study findings and caveats: Measures of TCR breadth and depth may have fallen short of total T cell responses. Non-spike TCR breadth did not differ much between vaccine and placebo recipients.

Sequenced material: peripheral blood, taken in a trial of Ad26.COV2.S vaccine versus placebo. The source is a person between 18 and 60 years old who received the Ad26.COV2.S COVID-19 vaccine or a placebo.

CDR3 sequence (DNA): TGTGCCAGCAGTGGAATCTCCCGGACAGAAGTTCACACATCGCAGTATTTT. Protein sequence: CASSGISRTEVHTSQYF. J is TRBJ2-3 and V is TRBV25-1; possibly TRBD1 for D (6 bases). The germline V gene has CDR1 MGHDK and CDR2 SYGVNS. This CDR3 spans 17 amino acids. V lost 4 bases, J lost 10 bases, and 27 bases lay in between.